At least ten counts were recorded for the clone carrying this T cell receptor (beta chain). Antigen: not known. The sample is drawn from a study of T-cell reconstitution after alpha-beta-depleted transplantation in children. Preparation of the TCRbeta library involved a method that used unique molecular identifiers. Each CDR3 protein gets one entry after TCRdb re-called the PCR reads with MiXCR. In the table there are under 750,000 distinct CDR3 sequences, about 21% of which are singletons. The study's findings and limits: Expanded clones from the graft, numbering several hundred, reportedly supplied alpha-beta T cells about two months after transplant.

The sequence came from a boy under two years old who had a stem cell transplant for acute myeloid leukemia, so the T cells may come from the graft donor. The sample here was PBMCs, mostly from graft donor cells, taken 360 days after TCRalphabeta/CD19-depleted stem cell transplant.

CDR3 protein: CASSLGRGTDEQYV. The CDR3 DNA sequence: TGTGCCAGCAGCTTGGGGAGAGGGACCGACGAGCAGTACGTC. This chain connects TRBV5-6 to TRBJ2-7, with D perhaps assigned TRBD1 or TRBD2 (5 bases each). The CDR3 contains 14 residues. Trimming pared 0 bases from V and 5 bases from J, leaving 12 bases between. Germline V gene data show CDR1 as SGHDT and CDR2 as YYEEEE.